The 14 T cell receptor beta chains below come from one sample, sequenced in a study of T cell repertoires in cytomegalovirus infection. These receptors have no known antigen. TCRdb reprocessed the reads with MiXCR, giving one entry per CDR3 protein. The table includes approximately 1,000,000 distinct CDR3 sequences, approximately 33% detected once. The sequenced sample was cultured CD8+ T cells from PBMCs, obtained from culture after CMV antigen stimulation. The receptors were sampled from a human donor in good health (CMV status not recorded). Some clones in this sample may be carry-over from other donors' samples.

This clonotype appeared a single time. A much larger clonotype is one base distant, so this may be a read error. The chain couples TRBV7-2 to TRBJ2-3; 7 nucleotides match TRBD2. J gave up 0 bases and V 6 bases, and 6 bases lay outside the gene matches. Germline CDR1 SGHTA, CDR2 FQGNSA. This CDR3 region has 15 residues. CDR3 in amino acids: CASSRGDASTDTQYF. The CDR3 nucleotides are TGTGCCAGCAGTCGGGGGGACGCCAGCACAGATACGCAGTATTTT.

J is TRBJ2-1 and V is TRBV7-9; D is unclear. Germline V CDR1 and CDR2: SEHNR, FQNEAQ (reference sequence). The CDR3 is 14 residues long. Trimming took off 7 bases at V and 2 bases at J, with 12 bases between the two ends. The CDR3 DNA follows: TGTGCCAGCAACGAGGTGGTAACCTACAATGAGCAGTTCTTC. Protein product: CASNEVVTYNEQFF.

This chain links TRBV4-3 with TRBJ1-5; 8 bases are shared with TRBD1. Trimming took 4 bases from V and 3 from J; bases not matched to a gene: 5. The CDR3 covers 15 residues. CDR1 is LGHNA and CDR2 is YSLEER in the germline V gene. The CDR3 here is CASSRSDRDNQPQHF. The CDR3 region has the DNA TGCGCCAGCAGCCGTTCGGACAGGGACAATCAGCCCCAGCATTTT.

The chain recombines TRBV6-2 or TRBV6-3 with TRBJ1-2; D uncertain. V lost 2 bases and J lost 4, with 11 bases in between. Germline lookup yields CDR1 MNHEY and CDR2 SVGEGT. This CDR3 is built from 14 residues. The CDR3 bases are TGTGCCAGCAGTTACAATCGAGAGACCTATGGCTACACCTTC. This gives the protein CASSYNRETYGYTF.

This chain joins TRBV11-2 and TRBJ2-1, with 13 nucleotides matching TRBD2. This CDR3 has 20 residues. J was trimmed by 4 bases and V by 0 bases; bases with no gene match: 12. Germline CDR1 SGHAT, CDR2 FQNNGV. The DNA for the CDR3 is TGTGCCAGCAGCTTAGACGGACTAGCGGGGGTTCAAGGACGATACAATGAGCAGTTCTTC. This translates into CASSLDGLAGVQGRYNEQFF.

In DNA form, the CDR3 reads TGTGCCAGCTCCGACGGCGGGGTCTATGGCTACACCTTC. Translated: CASSDGGVYGYTF. The chain couples TRBV18 to TRBJ1-2; D remains unclear. With 6 bases removed from V and 4 bases from J, the gap between germline ends came to 12 bases. The CDR3 has 13 amino acids. Looked up from germline, CDR1 is KGHSH and CDR2 is LQKENI. The full variable domain, in which reference TRBV18 and TRBJ1-2 provide the parts outside the CDR3, is NAGVMQNPRHLVRRRGQEARLRCSPMKGHSHVYWYRQLPEEGLKFMVYLQKENIIDESGMPKERFSAEFPKEGPSILRIQQVVRGDSAAYFCASSDGGVYGYTFGSGTRLTVV.

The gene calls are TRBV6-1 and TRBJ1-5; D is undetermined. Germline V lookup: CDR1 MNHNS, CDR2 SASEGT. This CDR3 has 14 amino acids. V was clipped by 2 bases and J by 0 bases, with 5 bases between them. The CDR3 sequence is CASSENSSNQPQHF. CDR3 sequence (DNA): TGTGCCAGCAGTGAAAATAGTAGCAATCAGCCCCAGCATTTT.

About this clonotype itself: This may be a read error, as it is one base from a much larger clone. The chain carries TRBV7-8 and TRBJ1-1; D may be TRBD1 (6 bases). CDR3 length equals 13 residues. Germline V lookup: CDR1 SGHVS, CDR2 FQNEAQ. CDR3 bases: TGTGTCAGCAGCTTAGGACAGATGACTGAAGCTTTCTTT. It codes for CVSSLGQMTEAFF. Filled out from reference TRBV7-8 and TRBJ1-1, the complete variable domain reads GAGVSQSPRYKVAKRGQDVALRCDPISGHVSLFWYQQALGQGPEFLTYFQNEAQLDKSGLPSDRFFAERPEGSVSTLKIQRTQQEDSAVYLCVSSLGQMTEAFFGQGTRLTVV.

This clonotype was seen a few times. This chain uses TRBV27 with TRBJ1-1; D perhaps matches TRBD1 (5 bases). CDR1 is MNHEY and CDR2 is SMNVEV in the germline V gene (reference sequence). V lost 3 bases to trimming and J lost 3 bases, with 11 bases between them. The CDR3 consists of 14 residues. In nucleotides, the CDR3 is TGTGCCAGCAGTTTTTCGGGGGGGTACACTGAAGCTTTCTTT. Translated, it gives CASSFSGGYTEAFF.

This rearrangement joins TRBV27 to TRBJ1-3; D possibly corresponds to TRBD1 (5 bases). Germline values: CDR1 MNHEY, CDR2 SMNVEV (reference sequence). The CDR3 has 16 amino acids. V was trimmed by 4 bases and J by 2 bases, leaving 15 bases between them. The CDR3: CASSSSWGDAGNTIYF. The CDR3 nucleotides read TGTGCCAGCAGTTCCTCTTGGGGGGACGCTGGAAACACCATATATTTT.

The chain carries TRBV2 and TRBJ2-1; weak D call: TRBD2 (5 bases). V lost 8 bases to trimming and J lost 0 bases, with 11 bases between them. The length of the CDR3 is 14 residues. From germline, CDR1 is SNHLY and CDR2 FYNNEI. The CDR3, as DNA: TGTGCCAGCGCGGGTGGGAACTCCTACAATGAGCAGTTCTTC. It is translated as CASAGGNSYNEQFF.

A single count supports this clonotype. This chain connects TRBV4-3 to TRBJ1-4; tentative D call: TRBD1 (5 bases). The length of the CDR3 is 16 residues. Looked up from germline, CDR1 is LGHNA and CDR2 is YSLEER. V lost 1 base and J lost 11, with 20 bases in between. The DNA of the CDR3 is TGCGCCAGCAGCCAAGTAAGAGGGCCGGAGGGGTATAAACTGTTTTTT. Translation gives CASSQVRGPEGYKLFF.

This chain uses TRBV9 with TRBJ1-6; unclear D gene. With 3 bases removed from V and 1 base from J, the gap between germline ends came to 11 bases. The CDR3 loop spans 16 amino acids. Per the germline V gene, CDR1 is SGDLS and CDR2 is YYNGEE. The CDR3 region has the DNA TGTGCCAGCAGCGAAGAAAGTATTTCCTATAATTCACCCCTCCACTTT. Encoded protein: CASSEESISYNSPLHF.

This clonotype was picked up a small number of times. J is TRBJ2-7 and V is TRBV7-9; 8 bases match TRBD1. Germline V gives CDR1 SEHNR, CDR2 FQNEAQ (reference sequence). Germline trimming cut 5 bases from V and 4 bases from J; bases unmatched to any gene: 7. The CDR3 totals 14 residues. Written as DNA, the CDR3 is TGTGCCAGCAGCAAGGGACAGGACCAATACGAGCAGTACTTC. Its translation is CASSKGQDQYEQYF. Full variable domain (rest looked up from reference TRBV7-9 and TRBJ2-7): DTGVSQNPRHKITKRGQNVTFRCDPISEHNRLYWYRQTLGQGPEFLTYFQNEAQLEKSRLLSDRFSAERPKGSFSTLEIQRTEQGDSAMYLCASSKGQDQYEQYFGPGTRLTVT.